The T cell receptor (beta chain) described here comes from a study of early T cells in non-severe SARS-CoV-2 infection. Study summary: The authors sequenced bulk RNA from unsorted whole blood, leaving chains unpaired. Study outcomes and limitations: CD4 and private specificities were missed by VDJdb matching, which favored anti-spike CD8 responses.

Unique molecular identifiers tagged individual cDNA molecules. Via MiXCR, TCRdb re-called the 5' RACE reads, giving one row per CDR3 protein. The table records around 53,000 distinct CDR3 sequences, approximately 9.4% of them present only once. V dropped 5 bases and J dropped 5 bases, with 13 bases sitting between them. In germline, CDR1 is SEHNR, CDR2 FQNEAQ (reference sequence). The CDR3 extends over 13 amino acids. The sample holds a few counts of this clonotype. As yet, its antigen is unknown. The rearrangement links TRBV7-9 to TRBJ2-7, with a weak D call TRBD1 (6 bases). The sequencing input was whole blood. This TCR derives from an adult who was a healthcare worker with PCR-confirmed SARS-CoV-2 infection or an uninfected control (not recorded which). The CDR3 spells CASSLQGPHEQYF. The DNA of the CDR3 is TGTGCCAGCAGCCTACAGGGCCCCCACGAGCAGTACTTC.